This is a list of T cell receptor beta chains from one sample in a study of shared clonotypes between healthy human individuals. Sequencing used immunoSEQ multiplex PCR; TCRdb keeps in-frame clones, though not all of them. The repertoire includes approximately 460,000 clones, 70% to 80% of them detected once, and more than 10% sits in the top ten. Specimen: PBMCs. The receptors stem from a woman aged 40 to 49 in good health. Some clones in this sample may be carry-over from other donors' samples. Both conserved end residues are trimmed from each CDR3. Each record gives: V gene, D gene, CDR3 length, CDR3 protein. The D gene is left open where the match is weak.

V: TRBV27; D: NA; length: 12; CDR3: ASAVKGLDTEAF
V: TRBV28; D: NA; length: 12; CDR3: ASRGAQLNYGYT
V: TRBV11-2; D: NA; length: 12; CDR3: ASSFGTDSYEQY
V: TRBV5-5; D: NA; length: 13; CDR3: ASSLVGLTNTEAF
V: TRBV4-1; D: NA; length: 12; CDR3: ASSQRDRFGELF
V: TRBV5-6; D: NA; length: 13; CDR3: ASSLYGQTSYEQY
V: TRBV10-2; D: NA; length: 11; CDR3: ASMTSNTGELF
V: TRBV19; D: TRBD2; length: 15; CDR3: ASSIGASGSPHNEQF
V: TRBV19; D: TRBD1; length: 11; CDR3: ASVGRGRREQY
V: TRBV5-6; D: NA; length: 12; CDR3: ASSPGRKPYGYT
V: TRBV5-1; D: TRBD2; length: 14; CDR3: ASSSVLAGRYNEQF
V: TRBV7-3; D: TRBD2; length: 13; CDR3: ASSPTSGRVNEQF
V: TRBV5-6; D: NA; length: 14; CDR3: ASSLIAPGQGQTQY
V: TRBV2; D: NA; length: 13; CDR3: ASSDGADSNQPQH
V: TRBV28; D: TRBD1; length: 12; CDR3: ASSPGQLTGELF
V: TRBV5-1; D: NA; length: 10; CDR3: ASSLDTYGYT
V: TRBV4-2; D: NA; length: 14; CDR3: ASSQDYMETGNTIY
V: TRBV5-4; D: NA; length: 15; CDR3: ASSLGFGTSSGNTIY
V: TRBV5-4; D: NA; length: 12; CDR3: ASSLDRGSYGYT
V: TRBV6-1; D: TRBD2; length: 14; CDR3: ASSALAGGGSDEQF
V: TRBV7-9; D: TRBD2; length: 12; CDR3: ASSSPGGPYEQY
V: TRBV19; D: TRBD1; length: 13; CDR3: ASSQTGTGANVLT
V: TRBV28; D: TRBD1; length: 11; CDR3: ASERTGFYGYT
V: TRBV4-1; D: TRBD2; length: 14; CDR3: ASSPPGTSGRHEQF
V: TRBV7-9; D: TRBD2; length: 12; CDR3: ASVLAAIYNEQF
V: TRBV28; D: TRBD1; length: 13; CDR3: ASRLTGTNTGELF
V: TRBV5-1; D: TRBD1; length: 13; CDR3: ASSLGGTGPYEQY
V: TRBV6-5; D: NA; length: 13; CDR3: ASSYSATRSYEQY
V: TRBV27; D: TRBD1; length: 13; CDR3: ASSPRGTGSYEQY
V: TRBV5-4; D: NA; length: 13; CDR3: ASSRKGGRGETQY
V: TRBV10-3; D: NA; length: 14; CDR3: ATGRQGGISYNEQF
V: TRBV6-1; D: NA; length: 10; CDR3: ASSAGDYGYT
V: TRBV2; D: NA; length: 10; CDR3: AARMYQETQY
V: TRBV14; D: TRBD1; length: 15; CDR3: ASSQVGQNYPGYGYT
V: TRBV19; D: TRBD1; length: 16; CDR3: ASTPWDRSVTGANVLT
V: TRBV11-3; D: NA; length: 14; CDR3: ASSLAGTPSTDTQY
V: TRBV4-1; D: NA; length: 14; CDR3: ASSQVESTNTGELF
V: TRBV19; D: TRBD1; length: 13; CDR3: ASSIRQGAAYEQY
V: TRBV7-3; D: NA; length: 13; CDR3: ASRLASAGYNEQF
V: TRBV7-9; D: NA; length: 15; CDR3: ASSLPPGVLSTDTQY